This T cell receptor beta chain stems from a study of T cell changes during pregnancy in multiple sclerosis. The repertoire was sequenced with immunoSEQ multiplex PCR; TCRdb's copy has only in-frame clones and lacks some. The sample holds 45,000 to 60,000 clones, approximately 92% seen once. The length of the CDR3 is 13 residues. Germline V gene data show CDR1 as SGHTA and CDR2 as FQGNSA. Trimming cost V 4 bases and J 2 bases, with 6 bases left between them. The clonotype was recovered from a female donor with multiple sclerosis, enrolled in a pregnancy study. The sequences come from CD4+ T cells from peripheral blood mononuclear cells, collected in the third trimester of pregnancy. The J gene is TRBJ1-3, the V gene TRBV7-2, with D unresolved. CDR3: CASSSSAGNTIYF. The CDR3 nucleotides read TGTGCCAGCAGCTCCTCAGCTGGAAACACCATATATTTT. The variable domain in full, completed from reference TRBV7-2 and TRBJ1-3, reads GAGVSQSPSNKVTEKGKDVELRCDPISGHTALYWYRQSLGQGLEFLIYFQGNSAPDKSGLPSDRFSAERTGGSVSTLTIQRTQQEDSAVYLCASSSSAGNTIYFGEGSWLTVV.